This T cell receptor (beta chain) was observed in a study of cytomegalovirus exposure and HLA in healthy donors. The donors were members of the validation cohort, which comprised about 120 subjects and was separate from the first cohort of 666 subjects. TCRdb's table, derived via immunoSEQ multiplex PCR, lists solely in-frame clones and lacks some. The sample includes roughly 100,000 clones, about 88% of them seen just once. Study conclusions and caveats: Subsequent analysis of the 120 or so validation repertoires found a tendency for first-cohort TCR clusters to co-occur. Among TCR sequences, most were rare, though some public TCRs appeared in many donors. Among TCR beta chains, those listed as cytomegalovirus-associated numbered about 160.

The germline V gene has CDR1 LNHNV and CDR2 YYDKDF (reference sequence). This CDR3 has 14 amino acids. Between the trimmed V and J ends, which lost 0 bases and 2 bases, there was a span of 7 bases. On this clone: What it binds is unknown.

The TCR comes from a woman aged 18-30 years in good health and CMV-seropositive. Sequencing was performed on PBMCs. The gene calls are TRBV15 and TRBJ1-2; unclear D gene. The CDR3 here is CATSRDGGNYGYTF. CDR3 nucleotide sequence: TGTGCCACCAGCAGAGATGGCGGGAACTATGGCTACACCTTC.